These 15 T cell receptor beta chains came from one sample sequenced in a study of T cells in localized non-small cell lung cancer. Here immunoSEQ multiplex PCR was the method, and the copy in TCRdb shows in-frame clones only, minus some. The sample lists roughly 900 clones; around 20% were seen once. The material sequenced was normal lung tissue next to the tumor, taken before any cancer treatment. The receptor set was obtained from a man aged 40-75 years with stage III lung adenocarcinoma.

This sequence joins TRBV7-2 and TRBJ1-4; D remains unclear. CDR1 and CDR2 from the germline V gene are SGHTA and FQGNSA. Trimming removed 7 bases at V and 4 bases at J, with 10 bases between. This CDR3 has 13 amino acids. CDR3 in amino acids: CASTNGFNEKLFF. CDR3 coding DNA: TGTGCCAGCACCAATGGATTTAATGAAAAACTGTTTTTT.

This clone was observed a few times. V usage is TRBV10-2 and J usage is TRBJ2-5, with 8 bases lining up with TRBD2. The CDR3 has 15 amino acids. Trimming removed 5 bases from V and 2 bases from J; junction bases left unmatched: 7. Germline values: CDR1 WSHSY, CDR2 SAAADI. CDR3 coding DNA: TGCGCCAGCAGTAGGCAGCGGGGGAATCAAGAGACCCAGTACTTC. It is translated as CASSRQRGNQETQYF.

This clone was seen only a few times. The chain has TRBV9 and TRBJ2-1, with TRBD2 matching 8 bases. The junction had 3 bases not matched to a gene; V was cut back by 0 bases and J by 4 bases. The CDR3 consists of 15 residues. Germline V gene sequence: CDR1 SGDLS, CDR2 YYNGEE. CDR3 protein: CASSVGGGTYNEQFF. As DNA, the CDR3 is TGTGCCAGCAGCGTAGGCGGGGGGACTTACAATGAGCAGTTCTTC.

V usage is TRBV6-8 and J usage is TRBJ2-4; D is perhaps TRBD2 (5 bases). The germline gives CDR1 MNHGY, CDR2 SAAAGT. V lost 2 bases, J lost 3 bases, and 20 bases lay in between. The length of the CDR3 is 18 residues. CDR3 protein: CASSYRPLGGLNKNIQYF. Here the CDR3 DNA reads TGTGCCAGCAGTTACAGGCCCTTAGGCGGGTTGAACAAAAACATTCAGTACTTC.

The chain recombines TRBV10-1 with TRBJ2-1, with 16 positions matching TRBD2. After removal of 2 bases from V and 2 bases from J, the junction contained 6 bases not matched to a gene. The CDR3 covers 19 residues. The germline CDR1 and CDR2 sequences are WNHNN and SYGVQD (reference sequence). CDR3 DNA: TGCGCCAGCAGTGAGGGGACTAGCGGGGGGGCCGGGCCCTACAATGAGCAGTTCTTC. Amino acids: CASSEGTSGGAGPYNEQFF.

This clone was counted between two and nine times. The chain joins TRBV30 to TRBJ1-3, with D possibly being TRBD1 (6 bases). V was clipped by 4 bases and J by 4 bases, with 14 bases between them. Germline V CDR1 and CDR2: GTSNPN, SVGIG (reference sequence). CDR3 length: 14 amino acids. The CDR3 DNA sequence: TGTGCCTGGAACCGAGGGGGGGCAGGAAACACCATATATTTT. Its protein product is CAWNRGGAGNTIYF.

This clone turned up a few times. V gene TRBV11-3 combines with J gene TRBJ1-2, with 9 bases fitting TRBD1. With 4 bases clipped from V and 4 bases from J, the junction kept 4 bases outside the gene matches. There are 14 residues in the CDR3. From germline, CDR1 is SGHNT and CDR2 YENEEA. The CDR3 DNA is TGTGCCAGCAGCTCCACAGGGGGCGTCTATGGCTACACCTTC. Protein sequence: CASSSTGGVYGYTF. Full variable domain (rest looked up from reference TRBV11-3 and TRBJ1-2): EAGVVQSPRYKIIEKKQPVAFWCNPISGHNTLYWYLQNLGQGPELLIRYENEEAVDDSQLPKDRFSAERLKGVDSTLKIQPAELGDSAVYLCASSSTGGVYGYTFGSGTRLTVV.

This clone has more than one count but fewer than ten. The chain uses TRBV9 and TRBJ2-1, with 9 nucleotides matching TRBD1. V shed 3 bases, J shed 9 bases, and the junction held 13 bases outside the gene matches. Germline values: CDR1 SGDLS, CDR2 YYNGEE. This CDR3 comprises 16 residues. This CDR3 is CASSGNSGTGLAEQFF. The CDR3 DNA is TGTGCCAGCAGCGGTAACTCCGGGACAGGGCTGGCTGAGCAGTTCTTC.

CDR3 sequence (DNA): TGTGCCTTCCGGGACGGCTCCTACGAGCAGTACTTC. It codes for CAFRDGSYEQYF. This chain connects TRBV9 to TRBJ2-7; D is possibly TRBD1 or TRBD2 (5 bases each). Deletions cut 10 bases from V and 0 bases from J, with 11 bases between. Per germline, CDR1 SGDLS and CDR2 YYNGEE. The CDR3 contains 12 residues.

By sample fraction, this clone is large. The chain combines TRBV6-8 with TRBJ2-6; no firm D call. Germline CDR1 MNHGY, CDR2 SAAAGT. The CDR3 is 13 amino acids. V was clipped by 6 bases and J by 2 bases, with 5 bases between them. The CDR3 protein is CASRKPGANVLTF. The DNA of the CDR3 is TGTGCCAGCAGAAAACCTGGGGCCAACGTCCTGACTTTC.

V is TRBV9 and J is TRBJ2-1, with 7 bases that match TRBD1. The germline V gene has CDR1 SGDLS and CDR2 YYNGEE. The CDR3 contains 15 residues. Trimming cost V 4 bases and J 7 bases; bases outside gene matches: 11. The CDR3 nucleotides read TGTGCCAGCAGCTCTAAAGGGTCCAGGGGGAATGAGCAGTTCTTC. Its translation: CASSSKGSRGNEQFF.

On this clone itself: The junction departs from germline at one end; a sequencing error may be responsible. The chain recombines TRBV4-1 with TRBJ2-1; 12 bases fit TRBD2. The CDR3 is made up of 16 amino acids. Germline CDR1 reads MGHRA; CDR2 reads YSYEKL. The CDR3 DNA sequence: TGCACCAGGGCCGTACTAGCGGGGGGCGACTTCAATGAGCAGTTCTTC. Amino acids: CTRAVLAGGDFNEQFF.

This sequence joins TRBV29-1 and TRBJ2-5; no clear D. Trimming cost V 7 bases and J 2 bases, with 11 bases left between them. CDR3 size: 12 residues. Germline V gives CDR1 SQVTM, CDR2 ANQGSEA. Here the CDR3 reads CSAARGQETQYF. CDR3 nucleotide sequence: TGCAGCGCTGCCCGCGGTCAAGAGACCCAGTACTTC.

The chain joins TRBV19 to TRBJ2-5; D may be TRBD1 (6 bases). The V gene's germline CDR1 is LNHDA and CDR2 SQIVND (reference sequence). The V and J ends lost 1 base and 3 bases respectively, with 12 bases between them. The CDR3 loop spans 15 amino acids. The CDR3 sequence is CASSIGGQTEETQYF. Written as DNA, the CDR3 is TGTGCCAGTAGTATAGGGGGGCAGACCGAAGAGACCCAGTACTTC. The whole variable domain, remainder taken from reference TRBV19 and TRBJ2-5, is DGGITQSPKYLFRKEGQNVTLSCEQNLNHDAMYWYRQDPGQGLRLIYYSQIVNDFQKGDIAEGYSVSREKKESFPLTVTSAQKNPTAFYLCASSIGGQTEETQYFGPGTRLLVL.

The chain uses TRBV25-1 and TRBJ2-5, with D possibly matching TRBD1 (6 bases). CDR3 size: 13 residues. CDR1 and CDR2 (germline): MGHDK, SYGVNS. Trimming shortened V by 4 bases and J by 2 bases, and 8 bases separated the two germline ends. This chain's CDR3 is CASSGQAQETQYF. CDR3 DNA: TGTGCCAGCAGTGGACAGGCACAAGAGACCCAGTACTTC.